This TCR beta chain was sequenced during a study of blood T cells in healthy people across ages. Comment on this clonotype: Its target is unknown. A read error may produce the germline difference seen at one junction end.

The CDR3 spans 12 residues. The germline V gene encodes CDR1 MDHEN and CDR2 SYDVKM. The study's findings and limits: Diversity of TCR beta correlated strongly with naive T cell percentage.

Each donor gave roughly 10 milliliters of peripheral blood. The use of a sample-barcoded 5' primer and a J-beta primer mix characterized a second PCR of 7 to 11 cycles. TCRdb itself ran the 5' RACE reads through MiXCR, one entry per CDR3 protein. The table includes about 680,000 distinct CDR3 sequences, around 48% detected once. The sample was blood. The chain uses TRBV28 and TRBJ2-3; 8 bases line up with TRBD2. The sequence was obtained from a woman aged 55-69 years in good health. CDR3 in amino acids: CTSREASGHQYF. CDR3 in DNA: TGTACCAGCAGAGAGGCTAGCGGGCACCAGTATTTT. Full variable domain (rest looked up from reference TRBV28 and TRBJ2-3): DVKVTQSSRYLVKRTGEKVFLECVQDMDHENMFWYRQDPGLGLRLIYFSYDVKMKEKGDIPEGYSVSREKKERFSLILESASTNQTSMYLCTSREASGHQYFGPGTRLTVL.